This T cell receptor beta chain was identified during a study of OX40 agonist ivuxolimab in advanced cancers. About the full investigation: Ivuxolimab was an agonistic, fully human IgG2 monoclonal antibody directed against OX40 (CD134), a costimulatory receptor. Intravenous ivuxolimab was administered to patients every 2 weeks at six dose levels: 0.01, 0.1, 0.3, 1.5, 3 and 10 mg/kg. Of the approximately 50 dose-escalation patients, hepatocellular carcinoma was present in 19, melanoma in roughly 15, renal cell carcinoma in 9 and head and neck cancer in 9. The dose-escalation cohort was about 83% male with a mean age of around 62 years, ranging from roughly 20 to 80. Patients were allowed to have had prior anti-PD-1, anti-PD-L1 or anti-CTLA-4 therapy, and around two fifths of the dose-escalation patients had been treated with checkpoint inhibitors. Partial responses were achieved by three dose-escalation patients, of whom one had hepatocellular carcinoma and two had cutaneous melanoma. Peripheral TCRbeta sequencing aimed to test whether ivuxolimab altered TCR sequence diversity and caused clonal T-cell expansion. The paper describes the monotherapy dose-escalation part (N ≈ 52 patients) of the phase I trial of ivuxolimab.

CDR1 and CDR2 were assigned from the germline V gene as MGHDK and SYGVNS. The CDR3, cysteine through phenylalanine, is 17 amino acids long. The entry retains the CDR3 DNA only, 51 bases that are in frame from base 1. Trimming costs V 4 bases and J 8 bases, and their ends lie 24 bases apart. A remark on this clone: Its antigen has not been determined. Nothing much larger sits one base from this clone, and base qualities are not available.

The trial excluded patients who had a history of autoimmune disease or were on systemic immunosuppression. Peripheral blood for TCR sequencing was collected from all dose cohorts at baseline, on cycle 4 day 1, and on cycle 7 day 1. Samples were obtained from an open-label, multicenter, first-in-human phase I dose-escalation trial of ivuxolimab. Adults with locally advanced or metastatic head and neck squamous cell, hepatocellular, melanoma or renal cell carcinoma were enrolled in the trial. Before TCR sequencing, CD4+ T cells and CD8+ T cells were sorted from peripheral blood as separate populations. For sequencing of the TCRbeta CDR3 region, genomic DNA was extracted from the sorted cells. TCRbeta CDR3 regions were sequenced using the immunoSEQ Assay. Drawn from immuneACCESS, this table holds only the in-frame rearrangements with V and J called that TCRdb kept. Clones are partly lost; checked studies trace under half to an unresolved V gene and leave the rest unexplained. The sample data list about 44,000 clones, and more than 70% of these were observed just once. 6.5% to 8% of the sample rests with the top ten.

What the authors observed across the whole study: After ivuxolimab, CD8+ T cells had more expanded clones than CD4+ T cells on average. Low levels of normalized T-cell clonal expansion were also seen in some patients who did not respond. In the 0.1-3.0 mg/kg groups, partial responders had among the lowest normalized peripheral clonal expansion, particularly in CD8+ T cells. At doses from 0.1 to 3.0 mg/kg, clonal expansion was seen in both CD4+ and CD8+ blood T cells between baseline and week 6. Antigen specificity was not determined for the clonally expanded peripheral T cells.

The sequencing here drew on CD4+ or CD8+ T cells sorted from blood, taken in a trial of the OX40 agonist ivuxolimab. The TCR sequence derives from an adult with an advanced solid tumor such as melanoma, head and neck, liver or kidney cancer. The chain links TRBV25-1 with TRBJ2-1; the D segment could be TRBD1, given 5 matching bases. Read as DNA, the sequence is TGTGCCAGCAGTGGGGCGACGGCCGCGAAGGGGTCCCATGAGCAGTTCTTC. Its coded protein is CASSGATAAKGSHEQFF.